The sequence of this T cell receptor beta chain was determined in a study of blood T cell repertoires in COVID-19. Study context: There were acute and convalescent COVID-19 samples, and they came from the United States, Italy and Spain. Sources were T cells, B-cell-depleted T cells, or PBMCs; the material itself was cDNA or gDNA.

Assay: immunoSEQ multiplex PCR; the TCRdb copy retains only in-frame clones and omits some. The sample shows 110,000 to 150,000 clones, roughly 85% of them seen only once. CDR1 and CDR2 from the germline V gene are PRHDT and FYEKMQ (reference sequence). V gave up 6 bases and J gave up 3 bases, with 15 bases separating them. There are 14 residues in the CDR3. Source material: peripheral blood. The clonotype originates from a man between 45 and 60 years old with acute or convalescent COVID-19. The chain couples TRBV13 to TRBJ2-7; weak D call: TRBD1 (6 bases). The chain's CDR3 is CASSYQLRGYEQYF. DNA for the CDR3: TGTGCCAGCAGTTATCAGCTCAGGGGCTACGAGCAGTACTTC.